This passage covers 24 T cell receptor beta chains from one sample sequenced in a study of Graves' ophthalmopathy and Graves' hyperthyroidism. Researchers took RNA transcripts and amplified TCR beta CDR3 regions from them. After a first-round RT-PCR with HTBI primers, a second-round multiplex PCR was run. TCRdb analysed the multiplex PCR reads with MiXCR anew, one entry per CDR3 protein. The sample shows about 370,000 distinct CDR3 sequences, about 15% of them seen only once. Material: peripheral blood. The receptors were sampled from an adult woman with stable Graves' hyperthyroidism.

As regards this clonotype: The CDR3 does not end in the conserved phenylalanine or tryptophan, so this is likely a read error. The limits of the CDR3 on the DNA are not certain, so only TCRdb's listed CDR3 is given. V usage is TRBV7-8 and J usage is TRBJ1-1; the listed D gene, TRBD1, was not tested against the DNA. The CDR3 totals 14 residues, both ends included. CDR1 is SGHVS and CDR2 is FQNEAQ in the germline V gene. This CDR3 is CASSLEGANTEACY.

The J gene is TRBJ2-7, the V gene TRBV6-1; a weak D match, TRBD2 (5 bases). This CDR3 is 14 amino acids long. The germline gives CDR1 MNHNS, CDR2 SASEGT. Between the trimmed V and J ends, which lost 0 bases and 3 bases, there was a span of 9 bases. In nucleotides, the CDR3 is TGTGCCAGCAGTGAAGCGTACGGGGTCTACGAGCAGTACTTC. Protein sequence: CASSEAYGVYEQYF.

This clonotype was counted ten times or more. The gene calls are TRBV4-1 and TRBJ1-2; D is unclear. The CDR3 is 13 amino acids. V lost 5 bases and J lost 4, with 11 bases in between. The germline V gene encodes CDR1 MGHRA and CDR2 YSYEKL. Here the CDR3 DNA reads TGCGCCAGCAGCTCCACCCGGTTCTATGGCTACACCTTC. Residues: CASSSTRFYGYTF.

The genes are TRBV11-2 and TRBJ2-7, with 15 bases aligning to TRBD2. CDR3 length: 17 amino acids. V lost 3 bases and J lost 4; bases outside the gene matches: 7. Germline V CDR1 and CDR2: SGHAT, FQNNGV. In nucleotides, the CDR3 is TGTGCCAGCAGCTTGGGGACTAGCGGGAGGAAAAAATACGAGCAGTACTTC. This gives the protein CASSLGTSGRKKYEQYF. The full variable domain, with the rest looked up from reference TRBV11-2 and TRBJ2-7, is EAGVAQSPRYKIIEKRQSVAFWCNPISGHATLYWYQQILGQGPKLLIQFQNNGVVDDSQLPKDRFSAERLKGVDSTLKIQPAKLEDSAVYLCASSLGTSGRKKYEQYFGPGTRLTVT.

This clonotype occurred many times. The chain combines TRBV3-1 with TRBJ1-5; perhaps TRBD1 as D (6 bases). This CDR3 contains 15 residues. Trimming left V 0 bases short and J 3 bases short, with 9 bases between. The germline CDR1 and CDR2 sequences are LGHDT and YNNKEL (reference sequence). The CDR3 coding sequence is TGTGCCAGCAGCCAAGATGGGACATTCAATCAGCCCCAGCATTTT. This gives the protein CASSQDGTFNQPQHF.

This clonotype was counted many times. The chain combines TRBV20-1 with TRBJ2-5; no reliable D call. Trimming pared 3 bases from V and 1 base from J, leaving 3 bases between. Germline assignment: CDR1 DFQATT and CDR2 SNEGSKA (reference sequence). The CDR3 consists of 11 residues. The chain's CDR3 is CSARIQETQYF. In DNA form, the CDR3 reads TGCAGTGCTAGGATCCAAGAGACCCAGTACTTC.

Many counts were recorded for this clonotype. The J gene is TRBJ2-5, the V gene TRBV30; TRBD2 agrees at 10 bases. Germline CDR1 and CDR2: GTSNPN and SVGIG (reference sequence). This CDR3 has 13 amino acids. The V gene end was trimmed by 2 bases and the J gene end by 4 bases; junction bases not matched to a gene: 1. CDR3 DNA: TGTGCCTGGAGTTTAGCGGGAGGAGAGACCCAGTACTTC. Translating it yields CAWSLAGGETQYF.

This clonotype was detected ten times or more. The rearrangement links TRBV18 to TRBJ2-5, with TRBD2 matching over 13 bases. There are 17 residues in the CDR3. V was pared by 0 bases and J by 2 bases, with 3 bases of the junction left unmatched. CDR1 is KGHSH and CDR2 is LQKENI in the germline V gene. The CDR3 DNA reads as TGTGCCAGCTCACCACCCGGGACTAGCGGGATACAAGAGACCCAGTACTTC. Encoded protein: CASSPPGTSGIQETQYF.

At least ten counts were recorded for this clonotype. V usage is TRBV7-6 and J usage is TRBJ2-7; TRBD2 matches 9 bases. The CDR3 is made up of 15 amino acids. With 4 bases clipped from V and 3 bases from J, the junction kept 7 bases outside the gene matches. Germline CDR1 and CDR2: SGHVS and FNYEAQ. CDR3 in DNA: TGTGCCAGCAGCTCCTCCTTAGCGGGAGTCTACGAGCAGTACTTC. Residues: CASSSSLAGVYEQYF.

This clonotype showed up many times. This chain links TRBV11-2 with TRBJ1-3, with D possibly TRBD1 on 5 matching bases. Deletions cut 6 bases from V and 0 bases from J, with 9 bases between. Germline values: CDR1 SGHAT, CDR2 FQNNGV. The CDR3 totals 14 residues. As DNA, the CDR3 is TGTGCCAGCAGGCGAACAGGCTCTGGAAACACCATATATTTT. It translates to CASRRTGSGNTIYF.

This clonotype was detected a few times. The chain is built from TRBV2 and TRBJ2-7; D is perhaps TRBD2 (5 bases). The CDR3 contains 11 residues. Germline-derived CDR1 and CDR2 are SNHLY and FYNNEI. V was pared by 7 bases and J by 3 bases, with 7 bases between. The CDR3 region has the DNA TGTGCCAGCATTGCGGGCTACGAGCAGTACTTC. Amino acids: CASIAGYEQYF.

Comment on this clonotype: Just one base apart from a much larger clone, this may be a read error. The gene calls are TRBV27 and TRBJ2-5; a weak D match, TRBD2 (7 bases). The CDR3 runs 14 residues. CDR1 MNHEY and CDR2 SMNVEV come from the germline V gene (reference sequence). CDR3 sequence: CASKAWGGQETKYF. The CDR3 nucleotides read TGTGCCAGCAAAGCCTGGGGGGGCCAAGAGACCAAGTACTTC.

This clonotype was seen many times. The chain carries TRBV10-3 and TRBJ2-2, with D unclear. The germline gives CDR1 ENHRY, CDR2 SYGVKD. Trimming removed 7 bases at V and 5 bases at J, with 11 bases between. The CDR3 is 13 residues long. This CDR3 reads CAIMGSDTGELFF. CDR3 nucleotide sequence: TGTGCCATCATGGGCTCGGATACCGGGGAGCTGTTTTTT.

This clonotype was recorded at least ten times. This chain uses TRBV10-3 with TRBJ1-3, with D possibly TRBD1 on 5 matching bases. V lost 6 bases, J lost 0 bases, and 9 bases lay in between. The germline gives CDR1 ENHRY, CDR2 SYGVKD. The CDR3 runs to 14 residues. The chain's CDR3 is CAIRRQTSGNTIYF. In DNA form, the CDR3 reads TGTGCCATCAGACGACAGACCTCTGGAAACACCATATATTTT.

This clonotype was observed at least ten times. The rearrangement joins TRBV2 to TRBJ2-2; 7 bases line up with TRBD1. The germline V gene has CDR1 SNHLY and CDR2 FYNNEI. After removal of 7 bases from V and 2 bases from J, the junction contained 7 bases not matched to a gene. CDR3 length: 15 amino acids. The CDR3 protein is CASTLRGLNTGELFF. The CDR3 nucleotides are TGTGCCAGCACATTAAGGGGGCTCAACACCGGGGAGCTGTTTTTT.

This clonotype occurred many times. The V and J genes are TRBV27 and TRBJ1-5, with 9 bases matching TRBD1. The germline CDR1 and CDR2 sequences are MNHEY and SMNVEV (reference sequence). V lost 7 bases, J lost 3 bases, and 4 bases stayed unmatched. This CDR3 has 14 residues. The CDR3, as DNA: TGTGCCAGCAAAAGGGACAGGGCCAATCAGCCCCAGCATTTT. Encoded protein: CASKRDRANQPQHF.

This clonotype was detected many times. This rearrangement joins TRBV30 to TRBJ2-7; D may be TRBD1 or TRBD2 (5 bases each). CDR3 length: 13 amino acids. Germline V gene data show CDR1 as GTSNPN and CDR2 as SVGIG (reference sequence). Trimming stripped 6 bases from V and 0 bases from J, with 12 bases between. The CDR3 coding sequence is TGTGCCTGCCAGAGGGGCAGCTCCTACGAGCAGTACTTC. Protein: CACQRGSSYEQYF.

This clonotype was recorded at least ten times. The chain uses TRBV27 and TRBJ1-2, with D possibly being TRBD1 (6 bases). The CDR3 consists of 14 residues. Per germline, CDR1 MNHEY and CDR2 SMNVEV (reference sequence). Between the trimmed V and J ends, which lost 0 bases and 7 bases, there was a span of 12 bases. The CDR3 sequence: CASSLSGGLSGYTF. The CDR3 DNA follows: TGTGCCAGCAGTTTATCCGGGGGGCTGAGTGGCTACACCTTC.

This clonotype came up many times. This chain uses TRBV28 with TRBJ2-7; 7 nucleotides match TRBD2. The V gene's germline CDR1 is MDHEN and CDR2 SYDVKM. Germline trimming cut 4 bases from V and 0 bases from J; bases unmatched to any gene: 6. The CDR3 has 15 amino acids. In DNA, the CDR3 is TGTGCCAGCAGTTCTACTAGCGTGAGCTCCTACGAGCAGTACTTC. Its translation is CASSSTSVSSYEQYF.

This clonotype appeared many times. The gene calls are TRBV29-1 and TRBJ2-2; maybe TRBD1 (6 bases). Germline values: CDR1 SQVTM, CDR2 ANQGSEA. This CDR3 comprises 13 residues. CDR3 sequence: CSVDSPNTGELFF. The CDR3 DNA reads TGCAGTGTGGACAGCCCGAACACCGGGGAGCTGTTTTTT.

This clonotype has a count of ten or more. The chain recombines TRBV7-3 with TRBJ1-5, with D uncertain. The CDR3 is made up of 13 amino acids. Germline V gene data show CDR1 as SGHTA and CDR2 as FQGTGA. Trimming cost V 9 bases and J 0 bases, with 9 bases left between them. DNA of the CDR3: TGTGCCAGGAGATTGAATAGCAATCAGCCCCAGCATTTT. Translated: CARRLNSNQPQHF.

There are many counts of this clonotype. The rearrangement joins TRBV6-2 or TRBV6-3 to TRBJ2-5; 7 nucleotides match TRBD2. The germline gives CDR1 MNHEY, CDR2 SVGEGT. CDR3 length: 20 amino acids. With V trimmed by 0 bases and J by 5 bases, 21 bases remained unmatched. CDR3 residues: CASSYSVVPVRSRGDETQYF. CDR3 nucleotides: TGTGCCAGCAGTTACTCGGTCGTCCCGGTTCGCAGTCGGGGGGATGAGACCCAGTACTTC.

This clonotype has ten or more counts. This rearrangement joins TRBV7-2 to TRBJ2-5, with TRBD1 identical over 7 bases. This CDR3 comprises 14 residues. The germline V gene encodes CDR1 SGHTA and CDR2 FQGNSA. V gave up 5 bases and J gave up 5 bases; unmatched junction bases: 8. The CDR3 reads CASSPDRVRETQYF. CDR3 nucleotide sequence: TGTGCCAGCAGCCCCGACAGGGTGAGGGAGACCCAGTACTTC.

At least ten counts were recorded for this clonotype. V gene TRBV6-2 or TRBV6-3 combines with J gene TRBJ2-7; 8 bases line up with TRBD2. Germline values: CDR1 MNHEY, CDR2 SVGEGT. The CDR3 extends over 13 amino acids. With 6 bases clipped from V and 7 bases from J, the junction kept 8 bases outside the gene matches. The CDR3 nucleotides read TGTGCCAGCAGCCCCAGCGGGAGAAATGAGCAGTACTTC. Residues: CASSPSGRNEQYF.